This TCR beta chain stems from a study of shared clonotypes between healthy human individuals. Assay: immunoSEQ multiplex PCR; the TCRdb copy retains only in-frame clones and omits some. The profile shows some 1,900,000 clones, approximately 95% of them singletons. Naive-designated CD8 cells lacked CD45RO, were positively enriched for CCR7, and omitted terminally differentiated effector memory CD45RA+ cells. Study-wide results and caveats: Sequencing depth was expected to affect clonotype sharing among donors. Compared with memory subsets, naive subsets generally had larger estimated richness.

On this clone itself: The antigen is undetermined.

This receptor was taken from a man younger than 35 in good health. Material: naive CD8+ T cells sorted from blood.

CDR3 amino acids: CASSLTGVRGPDTQYF. In nucleotides, the CDR3 is TGTGCCAGCAGTTTAACGGGCGTCAGGGGCCCAGATACGCAGTATTTT. The chain employs TRBV27 and TRBJ2-3, with D tentatively TRBD1 (6 bases). This CDR3 has 16 residues. Looked up from germline, CDR1 is MNHEY and CDR2 is SMNVEV (reference sequence). Trimming cost V 2 bases and J 4 bases, with 16 bases left between them.